This T cell receptor beta chain comes out of a study of cytomegalovirus exposure and HLA in healthy donors. This CDR3 is built from 13 residues. Germline V gives CDR1 SGHTA, CDR2 FQGNSA. V was pared by 5 bases and J by 6 bases, with 13 bases between. Profiling relied on immunoSEQ multiplex PCR, and the TCRdb table lists in-frame clones only, not all of them. The sample has tens of thousands of clones; 80% to 90% are singletons. This clone appeared a single time. The receptor was derived from a woman between 18 and 29 years old in good health and CMV-seropositive. The chain employs TRBV7-2 and TRBJ1-2; perhaps TRBD1 as D (6 bases). The specimen sequenced was PBMCs. In DNA, the CDR3 is TGTGCCAGCAGCCCAGGACAGCTTAATGGCTACACCTTC. It encodes CASSPGQLNGYTF.